The 16 T cell receptor beta chains listed next were all sequenced from one sample in a study of blood T cell repertoires in COVID-19. Clones were read by immunoSEQ multiplex PCR, and TCRdb kept only the in-frame ones, dropping some. Here the sample spans about 170,000 clones, 70% to 85% being singletons. The specimen was peripheral blood. The source of these receptors is a woman of 80 years or more with acute or convalescent COVID-19.

Written as DNA, the CDR3 is TGTGCCAGCAGCTTGCCAGGGGCAAACACCATATATTTT. This codes for CASSLPGANTIYF. The rearrangement links TRBV5-6 to TRBJ1-3, with a tentative D call TRBD1 (6 bases). The CDR3 is 13 amino acids. Germline V gene lookup returns CDR1 SGHDT and CDR2 YYEEEE. Trimming stripped 1 base from V and 6 bases from J, with 8 bases between.

The DNA of the CDR3 is TGTGCCAGCAGCGCCGTGTCCGGGACTGAAGCTTTCTTT. Its protein is CASSAVSGTEAFF. The chain is built from TRBV5-5 and TRBJ1-1; no firm D call. Trimming took 4 bases from V and 5 from J, leaving 12 bases between them. CDR3 length equals 13 residues. CDR1 and CDR2 (germline): SGHKS, YYEKEE (reference sequence).

The chain has TRBV9 and TRBJ2-1, with 10 bases fitting TRBD2. From germline, CDR1 is SGDLS and CDR2 YYNGEE. Trimming at V came to 0 bases and at J to 16 bases, leaving 7 bases not matched to a gene. The CDR3 runs to 13 residues. CDR3 sequence: CASSVAPGLARFF. Written as DNA, the CDR3 is TGTGCCAGCAGCGTAGCACCGGGACTAGCGCGATTCTTC.

The chain uses TRBV19 and TRBJ2-2; tentatively, D is TRBD1 (5 bases). This CDR3 is built from 15 residues. Germline values: CDR1 LNHDA, CDR2 SQIVND (reference sequence). Trimming pared 10 bases from V and 2 bases from J, leaving 17 bases between. The CDR3 region has the DNA TGTGCCACCGCAGGGTCCCTTCTCAACACCGGGGAGCTGTTTTTT. As protein: CATAGSLLNTGELFF. Filled out from reference TRBV19 and TRBJ2-2, the complete variable domain reads DGGITQSPKYLFRKEGQNVTLSCEQNLNHDAMYWYRQDPGQGLRLIYYSQIVNDFQKGDIAEGYSVSREKKESFPLTVTSAQKNPTAFYLCATAGSLLNTGELFFGEGSRLTVL.

The genes are TRBV5-1 and TRBJ1-2, with 7 positions matching TRBD1. Germline assignment: CDR1 SGHRS and CDR2 YFSETQ. The junction had 5 bases not matched to a gene; V was cut back by 0 bases and J by 0 bases. The CDR3 covers 16 residues. The CDR3 coding sequence is TGCGCCAGCAGCTTGGGGGCAGGGGGAGCTAACTATGGCTACACCTTC. Its translation: CASSLGAGGANYGYTF.

The rearrangement links TRBV30 to TRBJ2-1; possible D gene TRBD2, 5 bases. Trimming removed 2 bases from V and 8 bases from J, with 10 bases in between. Germline-derived CDR1 and CDR2 are GTSNPN and SVGIG (reference sequence). The CDR3 extends over 12 amino acids. The CDR3 DNA is TGTGCCTGGAGTTTCCTCGGGGATGAGCAGTTCTTC. Translation: CAWSFLGDEQFF.

This clone has just one count. The chain carries TRBV25-1 and TRBJ1-1, with 8 bases aligning to TRBD1. The CDR3 covers 15 residues. The germline V gene has CDR1 MGHDK and CDR2 SYGVNS. V trimming: 3 bases; J trimming: 4 bases; junction bases outside the gene matches: 7. CDR3 residues: CASSDSWTGRTEAFF. Written as DNA, the CDR3 is TGTGCCAGCAGTGACTCATGGACAGGGCGCACTGAAGCTTTCTTT.

This clone has more than one count but fewer than ten. This chain joins TRBV20-1 and TRBJ1-2, with D maybe TRBD1 (5 bases). Germline lookup yields CDR1 DFQATT and CDR2 SNEGSKA (reference sequence). Trimming took off 3 bases at V and 5 bases at J, with 19 bases between the two ends. This CDR3 spans 15 amino acids. The DNA of the CDR3 is TGCAGTGCTAGTGGCAGGGAAAGAGGTTTTTATGGCTACACCTTC. Its protein product is CSASGRERGFYGYTF.

This chain joins TRBV12-3 or TRBV12-4 and TRBJ2-3; 9 bases are shared with TRBD2. The CDR3 has 13 residues. The V segment lost 6 bases and the J segment 9 bases; nucleotides outside the gene matches: 7. CDR3 DNA: TGTGCCAGCAGGACTAGCGGCGGGGCCACGCAGTATTTT. This codes for CASRTSGGATQYF.

The chain is built from TRBV5-6 and TRBJ1-1; no clear D gene. CDR1 and CDR2 (germline): SGHDT, YYEEEE. This CDR3 spans 12 amino acids. Trimming removed 0 bases at V and 8 bases at J, with 8 bases between. CDR3 loop: CASSLGSLEAFF. The CDR3 DNA reads as TGTGCCAGCAGCTTGGGATCGCTAGAAGCTTTCTTT.

V is TRBV6-1 and J is TRBJ1-4; a weak D match, TRBD1 (6 bases). CDR3 length: 14 amino acids. Germline CDR1 is MNHNS and CDR2 is SASEGT. V was shortened by 1 base and J by 8 bases, with 11 bases between the two germline ends. CDR3 loop: CASSEGGQGEKLFF. Written as DNA, the CDR3 is TGTGCCAGCAGTGAAGGGGGGCAGGGCGAAAAACTGTTTTTT.

This chain connects TRBV30 to TRBJ1-3; unclear D gene. Germline V gene lookup returns CDR1 GTSNPN and CDR2 SVGIG (reference sequence). V was pared by 3 bases and J by 4 bases, with 4 bases between. CDR3 length: 11 amino acids. The chain's CDR3 is CAWRLGNTIYF. CDR3 DNA: TGTGCCTGGAGGTTAGGAAACACCATATATTTT. The variable domain in full, with the rest retrieved from reference TRBV30 and TRBJ1-3, is SQTIHQWPATLVQPVGSPLSLECTVEGTSNPNLYWYRQAAGRGLQLLFYSVGIGQISSEVPQNLSASRPQDRQFILSSKKLLLSDSGFYLCAWRLGNTIYFGEGSWLTVV.

This chain links TRBV9 with TRBJ1-3, with D uncertain. Per the germline V gene, CDR1 is SGDLS and CDR2 is YYNGEE. The V end was cut by 0 bases, the J end by 2 bases, with 6 bases between. This CDR3 spans 14 amino acids. For the CDR3, the DNA is TGTGCCAGCAGCGTAGATACACCTGGAAACACCATATATTTT. Translated, it gives CASSVDTPGNTIYF.

The rearrangement joins TRBV14 to TRBJ2-1; D call uncertain. Trimming cost V 0 bases and J 8 bases, with 14 bases left between them. Germline values: CDR1 SGHDN, CDR2 FVKESK. This CDR3 contains 15 residues. CDR3 amino acids: CASSQDLVRWYEQFF. The CDR3 nucleotides read TGTGCCAGCAGCCAAGATCTTGTTCGGTGGTATGAGCAGTTCTTC. The full variable domain, rest sourced from reference TRBV14 and TRBJ2-1, is EAGVTQFPSHSVIEKGQTVTLRCDPISGHDNLYWYRRVMGKEIKFLLHFVKESKQDESGMPNNRFLAERTGGTYSTLKVQPAELEDSGVYFCASSQDLVRWYEQFFGPGTRLTVL.

This clone has just a few counts. The chain employs TRBV10-1 and TRBJ1-2; a possible D gene is TRBD1 (5 bases). The CDR3 totals 13 residues. V lost 0 bases to trimming and J lost 7 bases, with 9 bases between them. In germline, CDR1 is WNHNN, CDR2 SYGVQD (reference sequence). Written as DNA, the CDR3 is TGCGCCAGCAGTGAGTCTACCGGGGGTGGCTACACCTTC. Amino acids: CASSESTGGGYTF.

This chain uses TRBV6-2 or TRBV6-3 with TRBJ2-4, with D perhaps TRBD2 (5 bases). CDR1 is MNHEY and CDR2 is SVGEGT in the germline V gene. The CDR3 is made up of 16 amino acids. V lost 4 bases to trimming and J lost 1 base, with 14 bases between them. The CDR3 region is CASSSGGSGAKNIQYF. CDR3 sequence (DNA): TGTGCCAGCAGTTCCGGCGGGTCGGGGGCCAAAAACATTCAGTACTTC.